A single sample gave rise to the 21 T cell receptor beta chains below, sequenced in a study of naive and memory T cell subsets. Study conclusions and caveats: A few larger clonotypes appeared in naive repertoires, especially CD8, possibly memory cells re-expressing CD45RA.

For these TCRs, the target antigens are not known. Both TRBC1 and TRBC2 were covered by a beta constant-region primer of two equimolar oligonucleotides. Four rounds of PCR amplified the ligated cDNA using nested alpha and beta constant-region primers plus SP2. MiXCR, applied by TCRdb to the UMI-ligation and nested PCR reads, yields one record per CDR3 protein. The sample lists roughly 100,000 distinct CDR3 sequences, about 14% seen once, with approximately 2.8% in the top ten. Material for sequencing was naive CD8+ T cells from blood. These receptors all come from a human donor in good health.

The DNA of the CDR3 is TGCAGCGTTGAAGCGGCGGACGGGACTGAAGCTTTCTTT. Protein product: CSVEAADGTEAFF. The V gene is TRBV29-1, the J gene TRBJ1-1; no clear D. The CDR3 runs to 13 residues. Trimming pared 1 base from V and 5 bases from J, leaving 11 bases between. Germline CDR1 is SQVTM and CDR2 is ANQGSEA.

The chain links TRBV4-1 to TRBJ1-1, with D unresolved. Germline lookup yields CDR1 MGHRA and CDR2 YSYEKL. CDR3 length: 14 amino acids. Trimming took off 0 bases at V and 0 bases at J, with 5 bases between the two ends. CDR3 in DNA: TGCGCCAGCAGCCAAGATTTGATGAACACTGAAGCTTTCTTT. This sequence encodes CASSQDLMNTEAFF.

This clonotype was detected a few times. For the CDR3, the DNA is TGCGCCAGCAGCCAAGTCGGAGGGAGGGGTTCGGAGACCCAGTACTTC. It is translated as CASSQVGGRGSETQYF. This chain uses TRBV4-3 with TRBJ2-5, with 7 bases that match TRBD2. Germline CDR1 reads LGHNA; CDR2 reads YSLEER. The CDR3 is 16 amino acids. After removal of 1 base from V and 5 bases from J, the junction contained 10 bases not matched to a gene.

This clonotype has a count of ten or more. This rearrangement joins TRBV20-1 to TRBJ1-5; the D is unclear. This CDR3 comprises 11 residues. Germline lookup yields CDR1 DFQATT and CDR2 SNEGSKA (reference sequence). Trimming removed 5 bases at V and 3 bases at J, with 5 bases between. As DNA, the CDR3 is TGCAGTGCTGGGTCCAATCAGCCCCAGCATTTT. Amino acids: CSAGSNQPQHF.

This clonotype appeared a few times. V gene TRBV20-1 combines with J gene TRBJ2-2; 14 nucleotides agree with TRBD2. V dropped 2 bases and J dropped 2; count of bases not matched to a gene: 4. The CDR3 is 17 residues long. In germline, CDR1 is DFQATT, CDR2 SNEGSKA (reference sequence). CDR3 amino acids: CSARPGTSGGNTGELFF. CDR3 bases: TGCAGTGCTAGACCCGGGACTAGCGGGGGAAACACCGGGGAGCTGTTTTTT.

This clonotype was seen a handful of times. The CDR3 DNA is TGTGCCAGCAGTTTCTCAGGCGGGGGAAACTATGGCTACACCTTC. Translating gives CASSFSGGGNYGYTF. The J gene is TRBJ1-2, the V gene TRBV27; the D gene is possibly TRBD1 (5 bases). Per germline, CDR1 MNHEY and CDR2 SMNVEV (reference sequence). Trimming took off 3 bases at V and 2 bases at J, with 13 bases between the two ends. This CDR3 is built from 15 residues.

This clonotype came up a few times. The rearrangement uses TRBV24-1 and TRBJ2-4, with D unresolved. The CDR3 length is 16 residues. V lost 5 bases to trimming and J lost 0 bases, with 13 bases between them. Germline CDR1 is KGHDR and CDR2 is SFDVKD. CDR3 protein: CATSARQRLAKNIQYF. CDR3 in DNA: TGTGCCACCAGTGCTCGGCAGAGACTAGCCAAAAACATTCAGTACTTC.

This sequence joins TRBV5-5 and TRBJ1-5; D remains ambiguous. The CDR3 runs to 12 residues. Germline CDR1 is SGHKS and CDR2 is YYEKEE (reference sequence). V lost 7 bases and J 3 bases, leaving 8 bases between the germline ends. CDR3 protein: CASPPPNQPQHF. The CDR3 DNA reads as TGTGCCAGCCCGCCTCCCAATCAGCCCCAGCATTTT.

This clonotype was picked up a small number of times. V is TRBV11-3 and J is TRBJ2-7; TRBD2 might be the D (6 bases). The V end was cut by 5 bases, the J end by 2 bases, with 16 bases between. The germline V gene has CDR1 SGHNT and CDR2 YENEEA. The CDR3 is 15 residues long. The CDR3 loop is CASSTGRDSTYEQYF. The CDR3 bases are TGTGCCAGCAGCACCGGCCGGGACTCGACCTACGAGCAGTACTTC.

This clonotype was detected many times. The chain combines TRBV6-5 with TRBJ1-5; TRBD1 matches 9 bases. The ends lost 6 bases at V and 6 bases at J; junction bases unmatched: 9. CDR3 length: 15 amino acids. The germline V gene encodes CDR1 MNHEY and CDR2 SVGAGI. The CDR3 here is CASSLTGGGGQPQHF. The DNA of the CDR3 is TGTGCCAGCAGCCTGACAGGGGGAGGTGGTCAGCCCCAGCATTTT.

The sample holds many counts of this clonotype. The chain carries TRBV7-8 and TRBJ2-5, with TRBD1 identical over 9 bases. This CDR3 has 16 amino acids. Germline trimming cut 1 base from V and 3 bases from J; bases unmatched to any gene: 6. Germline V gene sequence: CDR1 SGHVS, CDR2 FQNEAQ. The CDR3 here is CASSLEQGAPEETQYF. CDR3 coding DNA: TGTGCCAGCAGCTTAGAACAGGGGGCCCCCGAAGAGACCCAGTACTTC.

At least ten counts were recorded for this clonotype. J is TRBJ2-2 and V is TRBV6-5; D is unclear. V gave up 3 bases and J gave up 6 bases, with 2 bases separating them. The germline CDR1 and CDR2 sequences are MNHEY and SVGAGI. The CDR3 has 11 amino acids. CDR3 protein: CASSYAGELFF. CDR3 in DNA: TGTGCCAGCAGTTATGCCGGGGAGCTGTTTTTT.

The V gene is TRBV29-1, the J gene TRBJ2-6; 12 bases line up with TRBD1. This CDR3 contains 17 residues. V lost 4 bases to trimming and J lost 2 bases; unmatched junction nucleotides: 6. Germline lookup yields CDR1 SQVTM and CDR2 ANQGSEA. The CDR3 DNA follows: TGCAGCGTTGGGGACAGGGGGCGCTCAGCTGGGGCCAACGTCCTGACTTTC. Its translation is CSVGDRGRSAGANVLTF.

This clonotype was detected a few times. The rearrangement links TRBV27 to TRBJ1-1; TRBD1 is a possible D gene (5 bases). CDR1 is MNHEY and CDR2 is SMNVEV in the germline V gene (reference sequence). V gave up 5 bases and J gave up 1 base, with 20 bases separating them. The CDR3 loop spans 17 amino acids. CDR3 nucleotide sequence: TGTGCCAGCAGTACTCAGGGACCCCCTGGGAGGAACACTGAAGCTTTCTTT. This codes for CASSTQGPPGRNTEAFF.

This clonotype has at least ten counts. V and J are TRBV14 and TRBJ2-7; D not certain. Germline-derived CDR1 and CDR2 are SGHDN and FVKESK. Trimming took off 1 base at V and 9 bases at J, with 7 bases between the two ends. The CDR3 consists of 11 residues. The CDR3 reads CASSQASVQYF. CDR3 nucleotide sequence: TGTGCCAGCAGCCAAGCGTCGGTGCAGTACTTC.

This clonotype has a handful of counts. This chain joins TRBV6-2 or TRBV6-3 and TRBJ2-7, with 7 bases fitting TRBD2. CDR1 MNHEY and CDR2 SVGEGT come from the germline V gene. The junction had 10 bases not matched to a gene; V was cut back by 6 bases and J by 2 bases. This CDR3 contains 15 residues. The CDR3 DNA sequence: TGTGCCAGCAGCATGCCGGGGGGAGGTACCTACGAGCAGTACTTC. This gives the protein CASSMPGGGTYEQYF.

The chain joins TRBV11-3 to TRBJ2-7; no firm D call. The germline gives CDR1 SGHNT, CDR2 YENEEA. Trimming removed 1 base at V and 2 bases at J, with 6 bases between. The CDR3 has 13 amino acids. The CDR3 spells CASSLGITYEQYF. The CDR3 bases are TGTGCCAGCAGCTTAGGCATAACCTACGAGCAGTACTTC.

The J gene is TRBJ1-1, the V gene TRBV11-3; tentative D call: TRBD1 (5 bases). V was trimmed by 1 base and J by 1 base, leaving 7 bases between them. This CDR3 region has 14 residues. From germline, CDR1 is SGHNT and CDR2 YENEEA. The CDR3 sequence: CASSLGGPNTEAFF. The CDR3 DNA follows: TGTGCCAGCAGCTTAGGGGGCCCGAACACTGAAGCTTTCTTT.

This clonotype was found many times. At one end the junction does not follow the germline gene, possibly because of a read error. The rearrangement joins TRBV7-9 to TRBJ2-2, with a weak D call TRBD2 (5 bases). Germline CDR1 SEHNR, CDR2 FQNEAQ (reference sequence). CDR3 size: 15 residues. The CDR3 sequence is CASSFGEALTGKLFF. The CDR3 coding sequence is TGTGCCAGCAGCTTTGGGGAAGCTCTAACCGGGAAGCTGTTTTTT. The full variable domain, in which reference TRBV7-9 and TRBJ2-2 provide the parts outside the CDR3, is DTGVSQNPRHKITKRGQNVTFRCDPISEHNRLYWYRQTLGQGPEFLTYFQNEAQLEKSRLLSDRFSAERPKGSFSTLEIQRTEQGDSAMYLCASSFGEALTGKLFFGEGSRLTVL.

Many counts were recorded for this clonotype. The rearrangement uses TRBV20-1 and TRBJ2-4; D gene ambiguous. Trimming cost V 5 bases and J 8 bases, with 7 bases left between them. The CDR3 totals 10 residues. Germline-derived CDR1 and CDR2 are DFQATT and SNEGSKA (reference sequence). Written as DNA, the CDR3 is TGCAGTGCTCTGGGTTACATTCAGTACTTC. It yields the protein CSALGYIQYF.

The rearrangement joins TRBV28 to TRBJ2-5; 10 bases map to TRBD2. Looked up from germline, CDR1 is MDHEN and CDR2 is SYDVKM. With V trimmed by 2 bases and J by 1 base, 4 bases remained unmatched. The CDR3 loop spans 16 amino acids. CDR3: CASSLLAGVGQETQYF. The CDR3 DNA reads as TGTGCCAGCAGTTTACTAGCGGGAGTGGGCCAAGAGACCCAGTACTTC.